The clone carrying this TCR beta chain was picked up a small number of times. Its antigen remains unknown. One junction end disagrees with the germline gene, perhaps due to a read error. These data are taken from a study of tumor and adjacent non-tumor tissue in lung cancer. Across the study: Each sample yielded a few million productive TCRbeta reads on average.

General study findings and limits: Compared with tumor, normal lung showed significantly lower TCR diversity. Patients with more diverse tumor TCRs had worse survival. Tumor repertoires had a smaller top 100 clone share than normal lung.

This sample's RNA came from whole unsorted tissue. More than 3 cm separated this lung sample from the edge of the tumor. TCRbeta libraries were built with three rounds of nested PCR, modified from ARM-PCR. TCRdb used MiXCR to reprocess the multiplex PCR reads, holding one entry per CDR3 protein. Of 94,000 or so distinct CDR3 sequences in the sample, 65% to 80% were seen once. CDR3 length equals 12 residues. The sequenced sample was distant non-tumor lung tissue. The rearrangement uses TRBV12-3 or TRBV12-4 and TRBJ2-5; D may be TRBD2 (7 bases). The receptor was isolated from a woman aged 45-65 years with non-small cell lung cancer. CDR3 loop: CASSRGGETQCF. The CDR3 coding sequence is TGTGCCAGCAGTCGAGGGGGGGAGACCCAGTGCTTC.